One sample yielded the 17 T cell receptor beta chains listed below, sequenced in a study of blood T cell repertoires in COVID-19. Produced via immunoSEQ multiplex PCR; TCRdb's table is partial and in-frame only. The sample carries tens of thousands of clones, 79% recorded once. The sequenced sample consisted of peripheral blood. The receptors derive from a man aged 60 to 75 with acute or convalescent COVID-19.

The chain recombines TRBV5-1 with TRBJ1-3; D unclear. There are 14 residues in the CDR3. V was pared by 4 bases and J by 3 bases, with 11 bases between. Per germline, CDR1 SGHRS and CDR2 YFSETQ. CDR3 sequence reads: CASSTTTSGNTIYF. CDR3 in DNA: TGCGCCAGCAGCACCACGACAAGTGGAAACACCATATATTTT.

The chain uses TRBV5-1 and TRBJ1-6, with 8 bases aligning to TRBD1. CDR3 length: 16 amino acids. Germline CDR1 is SGHRS and CDR2 is YFSETQ. V lost 3 bases to trimming and J lost 10 bases; unmatched junction nucleotides: 12. The CDR3, as DNA: TGCGCCAGCAGCTGGACAGGGCCGTTAGGTAACTCACCCCTCCACTTT. This codes for CASSWTGPLGNSPLHF.

This clone was seen a single time. J is TRBJ1-1 and V is TRBV5-1; a possible D gene is TRBD1 (5 bases). Trimming left V 0 bases short and J 5 bases short, with 11 bases between. The CDR3 length is 14 residues. Germline V gene lookup returns CDR1 SGHRS and CDR2 YFSETQ. CDR3 bases: TGCGCCAGCAGCTTGGGTCAGGGAGGAACTGAAGCTTTCTTT. Translated: CASSLGQGGTEAFF.

The chain uses TRBV29-1 and TRBJ2-1; maybe TRBD1 (6 bases). The CDR3 contains 13 residues. With 4 bases removed from V and 9 bases from J, the gap between germline ends came to 16 bases. The V gene's germline CDR1 is SQVTM and CDR2 ANQGSEA. This CDR3 reads CSVASLGAGEQFF. CDR3 in DNA: TGCAGCGTTGCCTCCCTGGGGGCGGGTGAGCAGTTCTTC.

This chain uses TRBV27 with TRBJ2-3; tentative D call: TRBD1 (5 bases). Germline V gene data show CDR1 as MNHEY and CDR2 as SMNVEV (reference sequence). V was shortened by 3 bases and J by 6 bases, with 16 bases between the two germline ends. The CDR3 loop spans 15 amino acids. The CDR3 loop is CASSFLQGLWDTQYF. For the CDR3, the DNA is TGTGCCAGCAGTTTCCTTCAGGGCCTTTGGGATACGCAGTATTTT.

This rearrangement joins TRBV5-8 to TRBJ1-4, with D possibly TRBD1 on 6 matching bases. Per germline, CDR1 SGHTS and CDR2 YDEGEE. V lost 1 base and J 14 bases, leaving 15 bases between the germline ends. This CDR3 is built from 13 residues. The CDR3 here is CASSLNRDGLLFF. The CDR3 DNA is TGTGCCAGCAGCTTGAACAGGGATGGGTTGCTGTTTTTT.

This chain connects TRBV27 to TRBJ2-7; 7 bases agree with TRBD1. In germline, CDR1 is MNHEY, CDR2 SMNVEV (reference sequence). This CDR3 region has 15 residues. V lost 6 bases, J lost 0 bases, and 8 bases stayed unmatched. The CDR3, as DNA: TGTGCCAGCAGGAGGACGACAGGGAGCTCCTACGAGCAGTACTTC. This encodes CASRRTTGSSYEQYF.

The CDR3 reads CAWSVQGWTEAFF. CDR3 in DNA: TGTGCCTGGAGTGTCCAGGGGTGGACTGAAGCTTTCTTT. The chain joins TRBV30 to TRBJ1-1; tentatively, D is TRBD1 (6 bases). Per the germline V gene, CDR1 is GTSNPN and CDR2 is SVGIG (reference sequence). The length of the CDR3 is 13 residues. Trimming took off 0 bases at V and 5 bases at J, with 10 bases between the two ends.

V gene TRBV11-2 combines with J gene TRBJ1-1; TRBD1 aligns across 9 bases. CDR1 and CDR2 from the germline V gene are SGHAT and FQNNGV. The CDR3 spans 16 residues. J was trimmed by 8 bases and V by 6 bases; bases with no gene match: 16. The CDR3 region is CASRNGGRTGGEEAFF. In nucleotides, the CDR3 is TGTGCCAGCAGGAATGGGGGTCGAACAGGGGGCGAAGAAGCTTTCTTT.

The rearrangement uses TRBV18 and TRBJ1-1, with 7 bases matching TRBD1. CDR1 and CDR2 from the germline V gene are KGHSH and LQKENI. J lost 5 bases, V lost 6 bases, and 9 bases had no gene match. This CDR3 is 14 amino acids long. In DNA form, the CDR3 reads TGTGCCAGCTCGGCGAACAGGGGAGCGACTGAAGCTTTCTTT. This encodes CASSANRGATEAFF.

J is TRBJ2-1 and V is TRBV11-2, with a possible D match to TRBD2 (5 bases). V was clipped by 0 bases and J by 9 bases, with 15 bases between them. Germline CDR1 and CDR2: SGHAT and FQNNGV. This CDR3 has 15 residues. The CDR3 is CASSLDRASSGEQFF. Written as DNA, the CDR3 is TGTGCCAGCAGCTTAGATCGGGCTAGCAGCGGTGAGCAGTTCTTC.

The chain has TRBV30 and TRBJ2-2; tentative D call: TRBD2 (6 bases). This CDR3 contains 16 residues. V was trimmed by 2 bases and J by 5 bases, leaving 18 bases between them. The germline V gene has CDR1 GTSNPN and CDR2 SVGIG (reference sequence). The CDR3 DNA reads TGTGCCTGGAGTTCATCCGGGACGGCGGGAACCGGGGAGCTGTTTTTT. This sequence encodes CAWSSSGTAGTGELFF.

In its sample, this clone ranks as medium-sized. This chain joins TRBV18 and TRBJ1-6, with a weak D call TRBD1 (5 bases). Deletions cut 0 bases from V and 10 bases from J, with 10 bases between. CDR1 KGHSH and CDR2 LQKENI come from the germline V gene. The length of the CDR3 is 14 residues. As DNA, the CDR3 is TGTGCCAGCTCACCACCCACCCGGGGGTCACCCCTCCACTTT. Translated: CASSPPTRGSPLHF.

As DNA, the CDR3 is TGTGCCACCCCCCTGGTAGCGGGGGGGTCGAACACCGGGGAGCTGTTTTTT. Amino acids: CATPLVAGGSNTGELFF. The J gene is TRBJ2-2, the V gene TRBV18; 11 bases align to TRBD2. CDR3 length equals 17 residues. In germline, CDR1 is KGHSH, CDR2 LQKENI. V lost 10 bases to trimming and J lost 0 bases; unmatched junction nucleotides: 10.

The rearrangement uses TRBV6-6 and TRBJ2-5, with D perhaps matching TRBD1 (6 bases). CDR3 size: 13 residues. Germline lookup yields CDR1 MNHNY and CDR2 SVGAGI (reference sequence). V was pared by 5 bases and J by 1 base, with 8 bases between. This CDR3 reads CASSGQSQETQYF. CDR3 coding DNA: TGTGCCAGCAGTGGACAGTCCCAAGAGACCCAGTACTTC.

This clone is medium-sized by share. This specimen includes other DNA sequences encoding the same CDR3. The chain joins TRBV19 to TRBJ1-3; D is undetermined. Trimming pared 6 bases from V and 5 bases from J, leaving 8 bases between. There are 12 residues in the CDR3. From germline, CDR1 is LNHDA and CDR2 SQIVND (reference sequence). The CDR3 nucleotides are TGTGCCAGTAGCCTCCACAGAAACACCATATATTTT. This translates into CASSLHRNTIYF.

The chain uses TRBV2 and TRBJ1-1, with 7 bases identical to TRBD1. The CDR3 loop spans 14 amino acids. The V gene's germline CDR1 is SNHLY and CDR2 FYNNEI. J was trimmed by 5 bases and V by 7 bases; bases with no gene match: 10. In DNA form, the CDR3 reads TGTGCCAGCAACTTTAGGGGGCCTTGGACTGAAGCTTTCTTT. Residues: CASNFRGPWTEAFF. Full variable domain (remainder filled in from reference TRBV2 and TRBJ1-1): EPEVTQTPSHQVTQMGQEVILRCVPISNHLYFYWYRQILGQKVEFLVSFYNNEISEKSEIFDDQFSVERPDGSNFTLKIRSTKLEDSAMYFCASNFRGPWTEAFFGQGTRLTVV.